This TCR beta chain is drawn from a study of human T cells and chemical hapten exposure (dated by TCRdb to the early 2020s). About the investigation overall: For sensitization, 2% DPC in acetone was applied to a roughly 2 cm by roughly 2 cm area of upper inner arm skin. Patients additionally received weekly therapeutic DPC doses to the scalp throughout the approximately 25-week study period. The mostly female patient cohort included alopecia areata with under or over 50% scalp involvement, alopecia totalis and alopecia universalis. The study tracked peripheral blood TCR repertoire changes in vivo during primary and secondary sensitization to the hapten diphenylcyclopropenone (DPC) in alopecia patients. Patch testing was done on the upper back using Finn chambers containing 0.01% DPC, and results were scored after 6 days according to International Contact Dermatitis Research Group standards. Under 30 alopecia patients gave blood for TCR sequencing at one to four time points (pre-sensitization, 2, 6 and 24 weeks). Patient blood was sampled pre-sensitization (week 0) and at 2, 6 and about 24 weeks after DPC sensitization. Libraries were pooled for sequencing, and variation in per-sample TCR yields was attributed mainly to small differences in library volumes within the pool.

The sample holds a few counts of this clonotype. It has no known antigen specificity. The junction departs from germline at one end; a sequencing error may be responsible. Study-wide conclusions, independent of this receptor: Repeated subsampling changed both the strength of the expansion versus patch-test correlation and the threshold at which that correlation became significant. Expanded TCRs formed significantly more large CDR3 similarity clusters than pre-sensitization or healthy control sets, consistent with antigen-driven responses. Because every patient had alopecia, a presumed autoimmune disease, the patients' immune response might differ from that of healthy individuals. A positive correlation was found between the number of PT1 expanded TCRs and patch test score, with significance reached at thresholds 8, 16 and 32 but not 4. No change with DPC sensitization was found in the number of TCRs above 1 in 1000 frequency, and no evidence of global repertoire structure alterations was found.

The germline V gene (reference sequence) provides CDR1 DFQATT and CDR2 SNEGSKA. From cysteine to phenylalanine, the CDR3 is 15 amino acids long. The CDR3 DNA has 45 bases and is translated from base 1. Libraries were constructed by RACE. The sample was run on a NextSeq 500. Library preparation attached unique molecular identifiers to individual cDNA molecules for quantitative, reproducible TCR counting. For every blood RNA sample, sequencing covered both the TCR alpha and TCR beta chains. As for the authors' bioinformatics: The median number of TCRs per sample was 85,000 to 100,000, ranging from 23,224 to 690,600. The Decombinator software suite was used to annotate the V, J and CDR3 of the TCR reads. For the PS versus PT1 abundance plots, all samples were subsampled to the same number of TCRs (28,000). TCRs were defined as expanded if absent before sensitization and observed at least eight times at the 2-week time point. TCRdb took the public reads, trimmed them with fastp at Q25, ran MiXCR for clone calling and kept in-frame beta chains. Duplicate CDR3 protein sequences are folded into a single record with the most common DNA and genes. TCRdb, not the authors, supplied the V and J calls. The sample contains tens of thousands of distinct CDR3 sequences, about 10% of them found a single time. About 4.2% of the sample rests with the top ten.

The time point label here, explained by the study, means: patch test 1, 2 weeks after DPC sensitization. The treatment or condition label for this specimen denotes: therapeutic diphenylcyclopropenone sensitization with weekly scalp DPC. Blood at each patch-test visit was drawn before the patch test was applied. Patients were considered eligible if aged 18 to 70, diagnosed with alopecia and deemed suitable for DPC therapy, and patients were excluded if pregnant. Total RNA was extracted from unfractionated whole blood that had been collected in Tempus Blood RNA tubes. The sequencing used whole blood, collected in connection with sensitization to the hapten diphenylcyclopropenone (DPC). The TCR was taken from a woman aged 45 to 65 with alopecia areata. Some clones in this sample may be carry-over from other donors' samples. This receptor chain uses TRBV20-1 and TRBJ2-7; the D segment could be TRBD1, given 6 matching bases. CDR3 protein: CSVRPPRQATYEQYF. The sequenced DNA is TGCAGTGTTAGACCGCCTAGACAGGCCACCTACGAGCAGTACTTC.